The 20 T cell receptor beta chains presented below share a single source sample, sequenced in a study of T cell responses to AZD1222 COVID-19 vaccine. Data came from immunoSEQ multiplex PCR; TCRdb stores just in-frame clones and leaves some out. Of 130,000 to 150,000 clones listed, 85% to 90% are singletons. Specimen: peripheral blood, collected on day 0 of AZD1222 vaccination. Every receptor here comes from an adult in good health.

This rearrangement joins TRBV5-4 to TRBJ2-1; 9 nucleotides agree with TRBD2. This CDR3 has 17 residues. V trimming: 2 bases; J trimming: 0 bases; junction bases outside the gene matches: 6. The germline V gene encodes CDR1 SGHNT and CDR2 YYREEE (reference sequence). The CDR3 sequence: CASSFWFSGSSYNEQFF. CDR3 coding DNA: TGTGCCAGCAGCTTTTGGTTTAGCGGGAGCTCCTACAATGAGCAGTTCTTC. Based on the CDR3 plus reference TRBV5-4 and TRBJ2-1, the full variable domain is ETGVTQSPTHLIKTRGQQVTLRCSSQSGHNTVSWYQQALGQGPQFIFQYYREEENGRGNFPPRFSGLQFPNYSSELNVNALELDDSALYLCASSFWFSGSSYNEQFFGPGTRLTVL.

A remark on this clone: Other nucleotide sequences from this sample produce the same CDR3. CDR3 protein: CASSPTGARNQPQHF. The CDR3 DNA reads TGTGCCAGCAGTCCGACAGGGGCCCGGAATCAGCCCCAGCATTTT. The rearrangement uses TRBV28 and TRBJ1-5, with 8 bases aligning to TRBD1. CDR1 is MDHEN and CDR2 is SYDVKM in the germline V gene. The trim removed 5 bases at V and 4 bases at J, leaving 7 bases unmatched. CDR3 length: 15 amino acids.

CDR3 region: CASSYRHYGYTF. CDR3 sequence (DNA): TGCGCCAGCAGTTACAGGCACTATGGCTACACCTTC. The V call is TRBV23-1, the J call TRBJ1-2; possibly TRBD1 for D (5 bases). TRBV23-1 carries the ORF label, with uncertain function. The V gene lost 5 bases and the J gene lost 3 bases, with 7 bases spanning the gap. The CDR3 is 12 residues long.

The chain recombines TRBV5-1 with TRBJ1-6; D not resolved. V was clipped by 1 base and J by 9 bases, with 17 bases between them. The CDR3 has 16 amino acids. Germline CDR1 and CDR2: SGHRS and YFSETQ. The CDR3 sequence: CASSLLSGLPGSPLHF. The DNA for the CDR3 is TGCGCCAGCAGCTTGTTATCCGGACTCCCTGGTTCACCCCTCCACTTT.

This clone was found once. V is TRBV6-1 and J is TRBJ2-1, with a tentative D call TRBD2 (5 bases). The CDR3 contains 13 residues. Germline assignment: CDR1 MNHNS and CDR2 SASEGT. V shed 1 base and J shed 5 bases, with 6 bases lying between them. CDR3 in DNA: TGTGCCAGCAGTGAAGACGGGGACAATGAGCAGTTCTTC. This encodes CASSEDGDNEQFF.

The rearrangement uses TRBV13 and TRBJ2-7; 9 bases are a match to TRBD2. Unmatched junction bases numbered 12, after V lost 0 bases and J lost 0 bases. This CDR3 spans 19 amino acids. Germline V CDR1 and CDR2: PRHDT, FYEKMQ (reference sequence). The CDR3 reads CASSLGLRGGGRDSYEQYF. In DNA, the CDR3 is TGTGCCAGCAGCTTAGGCCTAAGGGGTGGCGGGAGGGACTCCTACGAGCAGTACTTC.

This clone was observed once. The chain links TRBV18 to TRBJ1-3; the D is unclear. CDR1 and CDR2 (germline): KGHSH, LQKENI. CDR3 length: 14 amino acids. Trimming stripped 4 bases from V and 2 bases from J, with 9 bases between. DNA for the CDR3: TGTGCCAGCTCACGCACGGAAACTGGAAACACCATATATTTT. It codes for CASSRTETGNTIYF.

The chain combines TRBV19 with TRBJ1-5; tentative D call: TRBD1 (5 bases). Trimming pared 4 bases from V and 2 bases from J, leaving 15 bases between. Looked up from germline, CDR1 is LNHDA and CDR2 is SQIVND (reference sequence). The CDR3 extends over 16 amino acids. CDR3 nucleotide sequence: TGTGCCAGTAGTAAACAGGATCCTCGGGGCAATCAGCCCCAGCATTTT. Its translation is CASSKQDPRGNQPQHF.

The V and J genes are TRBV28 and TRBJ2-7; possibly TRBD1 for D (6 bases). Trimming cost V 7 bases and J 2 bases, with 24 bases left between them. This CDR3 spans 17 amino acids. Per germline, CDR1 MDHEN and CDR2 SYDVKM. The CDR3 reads CASTLSGFGDRTYEQYF. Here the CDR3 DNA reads TGTGCCAGCACCTTATCGGGGTTTGGCGACAGGACCTACGAGCAGTACTTC.

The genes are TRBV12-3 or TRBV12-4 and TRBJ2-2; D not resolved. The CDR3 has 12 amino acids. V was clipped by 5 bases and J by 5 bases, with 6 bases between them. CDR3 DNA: TGTGCCAGCAGTCGTCCTACCGGGGAGCTGTTTTTT. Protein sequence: CASSRPTGELFF.

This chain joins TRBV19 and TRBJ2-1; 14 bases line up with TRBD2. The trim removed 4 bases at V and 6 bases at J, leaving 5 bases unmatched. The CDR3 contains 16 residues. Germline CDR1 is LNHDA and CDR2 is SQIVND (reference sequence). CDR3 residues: CASSTLGLAGGNEQFF. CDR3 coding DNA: TGTGCCAGTAGTACCCTCGGACTAGCGGGAGGCAATGAGCAGTTCTTC.

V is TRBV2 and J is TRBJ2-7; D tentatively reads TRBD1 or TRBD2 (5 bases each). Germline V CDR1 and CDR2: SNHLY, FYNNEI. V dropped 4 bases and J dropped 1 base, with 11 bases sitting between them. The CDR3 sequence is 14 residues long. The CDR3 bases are TGTGCCAGCAGTGTCTGGGGACGGTCCTACGAGCAGTACTTC. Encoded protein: CASSVWGRSYEQYF. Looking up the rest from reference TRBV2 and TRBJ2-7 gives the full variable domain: EPEVTQTPSHQVTQMGQEVILRCVPISNHLYFYWYRQILGQKVEFLVSFYNNEISEKSEIFDDQFSVERPDGSNFTLKIRSTKLEDSAMYFCASSVWGRSYEQYFGPGTRLTVT.

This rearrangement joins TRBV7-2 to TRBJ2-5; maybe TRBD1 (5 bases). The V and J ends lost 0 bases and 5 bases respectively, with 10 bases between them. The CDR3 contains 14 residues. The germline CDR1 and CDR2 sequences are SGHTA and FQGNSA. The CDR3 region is CASSLAGHGETQYF. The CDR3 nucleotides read TGTGCCAGCAGCTTAGCTGGACATGGGGAGACCCAGTACTTC.

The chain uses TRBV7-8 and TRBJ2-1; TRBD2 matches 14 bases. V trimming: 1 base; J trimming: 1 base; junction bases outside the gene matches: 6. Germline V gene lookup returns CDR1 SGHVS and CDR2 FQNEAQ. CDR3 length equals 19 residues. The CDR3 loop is CASSLVGTSGSGSYNEQFF. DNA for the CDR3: TGTGCCAGCAGCTTAGTAGGGACTAGCGGGAGCGGGTCCTACAATGAGCAGTTCTTC.

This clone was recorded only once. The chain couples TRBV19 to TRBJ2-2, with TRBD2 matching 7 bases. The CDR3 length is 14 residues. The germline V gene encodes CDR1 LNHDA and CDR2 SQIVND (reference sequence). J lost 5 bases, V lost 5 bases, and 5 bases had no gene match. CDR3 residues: CASSPGLRTGELFF. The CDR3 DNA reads TGTGCCAGTAGTCCGGGACTACGTACCGGGGAGCTGTTTTTT.

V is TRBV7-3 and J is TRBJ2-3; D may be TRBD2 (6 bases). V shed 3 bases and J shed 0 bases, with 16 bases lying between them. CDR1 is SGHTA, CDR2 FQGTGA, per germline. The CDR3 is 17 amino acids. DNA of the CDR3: TGTGCCAGCAGCTTTTTTGCGGCGGGACCCAGCACAGATACGCAGTATTTT. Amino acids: CASSFFAAGPSTDTQYF.

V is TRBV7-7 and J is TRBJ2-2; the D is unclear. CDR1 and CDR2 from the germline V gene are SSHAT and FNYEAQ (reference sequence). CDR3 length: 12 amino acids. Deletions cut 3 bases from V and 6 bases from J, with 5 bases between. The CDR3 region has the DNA TGTGCCAGCAGCTTTCCCCCCGGGGAGCTGTTTTTT. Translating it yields CASSFPPGELFF.

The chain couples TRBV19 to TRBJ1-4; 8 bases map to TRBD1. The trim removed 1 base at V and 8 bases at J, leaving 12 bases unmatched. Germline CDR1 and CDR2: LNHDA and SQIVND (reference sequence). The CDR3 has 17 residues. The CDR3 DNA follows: TGTGCCAGTAGTATAGCCCCCGGCAGGGGGCTTCAGGAAAAACTGTTTTTT. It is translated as CASSIAPGRGLQEKLFF.

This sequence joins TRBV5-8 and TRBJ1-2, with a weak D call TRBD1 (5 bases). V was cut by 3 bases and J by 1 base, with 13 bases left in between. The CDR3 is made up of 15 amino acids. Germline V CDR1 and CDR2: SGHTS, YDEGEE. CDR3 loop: CASSWAGTSNYGYTF. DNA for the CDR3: TGTGCCAGCAGCTGGGCCGGGACCAGTAACTATGGCTACACCTTC.

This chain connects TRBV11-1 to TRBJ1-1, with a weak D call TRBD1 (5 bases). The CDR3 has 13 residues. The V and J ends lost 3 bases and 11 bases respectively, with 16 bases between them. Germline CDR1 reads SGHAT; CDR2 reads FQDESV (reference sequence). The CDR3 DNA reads TGTGCCAGCAGCTTGACAGCCCACCCGGGCGCTTTCTTT. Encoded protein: CASSLTAHPGAFF. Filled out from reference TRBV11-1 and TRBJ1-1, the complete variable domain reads EAEVAQSPRYKITEKSQAVAFWCDPISGHATLYWYRQILGQGPELLVQFQDESVVDDSQLPKDRFSAERLKGVDSTLKIQPAELGDSAMYLCASSLTAHPGAFFGQGTRLTVV.